This T cell receptor (beta chain) emerged from a study of T cell responses to AZD1222 COVID-19 vaccine (dated by TCRdb to the early 2020s). Regarding the research as a whole: Because spike-specific TCR depth and breadth did not differ between the two schedules, AZD1222 recipients who got a second dose at roughly 4 weeks were pooled with those who got a second dose at roughly 12 weeks. A total of 230 to 250 trial participants underwent TCR sequencing, of whom nearly 210 had received two doses of AZD1222 and some 26 had received two doses of the MenACWY control vaccine. Enrollment into the trials was organized by age into subgroups of 18-55, 56-69 and 70-plus years, and those subgroups contained roughly 140, 27 and 60 TCR-sequenced participants, respectively. What the research found in general, with its limitations: The 56-69-year group was small, and its depth increase did not reach significance, likely because of low power. Conclusions about previously exposed vaccinees are limited because only five to seven AZD1222 recipients were SARS-CoV-2 seropositive at baseline. Vaccine-associated CD4 TCRs spanned the whole spike protein, with dominant responses in regions 160-218 and 743-854. After two AZD1222 doses, spike-specific TCR breadth and depth were significantly higher than at day 0 and than in MenACWY recipients. Because no day 14 peak-response samples were available, repertoires were characterized only after the peak T cell response. Nearly half of unique spike-specific TCRs reportedly recognized epitopes outside regions mutated in the B.1.351 and B.1.1.7 variants. Most participants were white British and females outnumbered males, and the authors suggested that clonal diversity may have been underestimated.

The time point label, read with the paper, signifies: baseline before first vaccination. The vaccinee samples were drawn from two UK trials, COV001 and COV002, one of which was a single-blind randomized controlled phase 2/3 trial testing AZD1222 (ChAdOx1 nCoV-19) in healthy adults. Trial participant PBMC samples were collected at day 0 and day 28 after the second dose for TCRbeta chain sequencing. As regards this clone: Its specific antigen is unknown. Per-nucleotide qualities are absent, and no much larger clonotype sits a single base away.

The CDR3 regions of human TCRbeta chains were analyzed by immunosequencing. The paper's data handling went like this. Repertoire TCRs were checked for matches against a reference library of SARS-CoV-2-specific TCRs that had been generated using the MIRA antigen-specificity platform. Breadth meant the fraction of unique TCRs that were SARS-CoV-2-associated, whereas depth meant the fraction of total T cells that were SARS-CoV-2-associated. Using the MIRA data, each spike-specific TCR was mapped to the spike region that the TCR reacts to and placed in a CD4 or CD8 class. Log10-transformed breadth and depth values were compared by one-way ANOVA with Sidak's multiple comparisons tests. This immuneACCESS table, as held by TCRdb, lists in-frame sequences with V and J called but not all clones. Of the missing ones, under half trace to an unresolved V gene in checked studies; the others have no known cause. V, J and clone size are taken as reported in that table, and D and trimming were inferred from the DNA itself. This sample gives roughly 120,000 clones in total; roughly nine tenths of them show up just once. The ten top clones hold roughly 4.2% of the sample.

The sequence derives from an adult in good health. The sample was peripheral blood, taken on day 0 of AZD1222 vaccination.

The nucleotide sequence is TGTGCCAGCACCCCGGGACAGGGTTGGAACACCATATATTTT. Translation gives CASTPGQGWNTIYF. The chain employs TRBV28 and TRBJ1-3, and TRBD1 matches 9 of the central bases. V and J are trimmed by 7 bases and 7 bases, and the gene matches miss 8 bases of the junction. The CDR3 covers 14 residues, taking in both the cysteine and the phenylalanine. Of the read, only the CDR3 DNA is kept; its 42 bases are in frame from base 1. Reading the germline V gene gives CDR1 MDHEN and CDR2 SYDVKM.